A selection of T cell receptor beta chains follows, all from one sample in a study of siplizumab effects on memory and regulatory T cells. Here immunoSEQ multiplex PCR was the method, and the copy in TCRdb shows in-frame clones only, minus some. The top ten clones hold about 1.1% of a sample with roughly 100,000 clones, roughly 90% of them seen once. The material sequenced was CD4+ T cells sorted from blood. The receptor source for this set is a human donor in good health. CDR3s include the opening cysteine and the closing phenylalanine or tryptophan. Fields, in order: CDR3 length, clone size, V gene, D gene, J gene, CDR3 protein, CDR3 DNA. A D gene is named only where the DNA matches it firmly. Size is omitted from some rows. Given values are once, few, many or a class for expanded clones.

>14|.|TRBV4-2|.|TRBJ2-7
CASSQELISYEQYF
TGTGCCAGCAGCCAAGAGCTTATTTCCTACGAGCAGTACTTC
>14|.|TRBV18|TRBD2|TRBJ2-7
CASSPTSGSGEQYF
TGTGCCAGCTCACCCACTAGCGGGAGCGGCGAGCAGTACTTC
>16|.|TRBV18|TRBD2|TRBJ2-7
CASSRSGGRPPNEQYF
TGTGCCAGCTCTCGGTCTGGCGGGAGGCCCCCCAACGAGCAGTACTTC
>14|.|TRBV9|.|TRBJ1-4
CASSGGGIIEKLFF
TGTGCCAGCAGCGGTGGGGGGATCATCGAAAAACTGTTTTTT
>15|.|TRBV7-8|.|TRBJ2-3
CASSTRQGPTDTQYF
TGTGCCAGCAGCACACGGCAGGGACCGACAGATACGCAGTATTTT
>14|.|TRBV10-2|.|TRBJ2-2
CASTGLPRTGELFF
TGCGCCAGCACGGGACTGCCGCGCACCGGGGAGCTGTTTTTT
>14|.|TRBV6-1|TRBD2|TRBJ2-7
CASNLLAGSYEQYF
TGTGCCAGCAATTTACTAGCGGGATCCTACGAGCAGTACTTC
>19|.|TRBV19|TRBD1|TRBJ2-3
CASSPLDRGGASDTDTQYF
TGTGCCAGTAGTCCTCTAGACCGAGGGGGCGCGTCTGACACAGATACGCAGTATTTT
>12|.|TRBV5-4|.|TRBJ1-1
CASSLWGIEAFF
TGTGCCAGCAGCTTATGGGGGATAGAGGCTTTCTTT
>11|.|TRBV28|.|TRBJ2-7
CASSLLAEQYF
TGTGCCAGCAGTTTACTAGCCGAGCAGTACTTC
>15|.|TRBV5-4|TRBD1|TRBJ2-3
CASSYNRGRADTQYF
TGTGCCAGCAGCTACAACAGGGGGCGCGCAGATACGCAGTATTTT
>15|.|TRBV6-1|.|TRBJ1-5
CASSGQVLSNQPQHF
TGTGCCAGCAGTGGGCAGGTACTTAGCAATCAGCCCCAGCATTTT
>17|.|TRBV27|.|TRBJ1-4
CASSPRLRQTTNEKLFF
TGTGCCAGCAGTCCCCGCCTTCGACAGACAACTAATGAAAAACTGTTTTTT
>15|.|TRBV14|.|TRBJ2-5
CASSNRVSFQETQYF
TGTGCCAGCAGCAACCGGGTTTCCTTCCAAGAGACCCAGTACTTC
>13|.|TRBV18|.|TRBJ2-5
CASSPPAVVTQYF
TGTGCCAGCTCACCTCCGGCGGTTGTGACCCAGTACTTC
>12|.|TRBV29-1|.|TRBJ2-1
CSSRTNYNEQFF
TGCAGCTCTAGGACTAATTACAATGAGCAGTTCTTC
>14|.|TRBV7-9|TRBD1|TRBJ2-3
CASSIGQDPDTQYF
TGTGCCAGCAGCATCGGACAGGACCCAGATACGCAGTATTTT
>13|.|TRBV11-2|.|TRBJ1-1
CASSFILGTEAFF
TGTGCCAGCAGCTTTATTTTGGGCACTGAAGCTTTCTTT
>16|.|TRBV7-9|.|TRBJ2-1
CASSPRPGRPDNEQFF
TGTGCCAGCAGCCCCAGGCCGGGACGACCAGACAATGAGCAGTTCTTC
>15|.|TRBV4-1|.|TRBJ2-3
CASSTGPRLVGTQYF
TGCGCCAGCAGTACGGGTCCGAGACTAGTTGGCACGCAGTATTTT
>14|.|TRBV7-6|.|TRBJ1-1
CASSLSGRVGEAFF
TGTGCCAGCAGCCTTTCGGGAAGGGTAGGAGAAGCTTTCTTT
>14|.|TRBV7-9|.|TRBJ1-1
CASSLSRDWTEAFF
TGTGCCAGCAGCTTATCAAGGGATTGGACTGAAGCTTTCTTT
>12|.|TRBV30|.|TRBJ1-2
CAWSVLNYGYTF
TGTGCCTGGAGTGTTTTGAACTATGGCTACACCTTC
>14|.|TRBV7-2|TRBD2|TRBJ2-7
CASSSGRGVHEQYF
TGTGCCAGCAGCTCGGGGCGGGGGGTCCACGAGCAGTACTTC
>13|once|TRBV6-6|.|TRBJ1-4
CASSYAGAEKLFF
TGTGCCAGCAGTTACGCGGGGGCTGAAAAACTGTTTTTT
>13|.|TRBV9|.|TRBJ2-2
CASSVVYTGELFF
TGTGCCAGCAGCGTAGTGTACACCGGGGAGCTGTTTTTT